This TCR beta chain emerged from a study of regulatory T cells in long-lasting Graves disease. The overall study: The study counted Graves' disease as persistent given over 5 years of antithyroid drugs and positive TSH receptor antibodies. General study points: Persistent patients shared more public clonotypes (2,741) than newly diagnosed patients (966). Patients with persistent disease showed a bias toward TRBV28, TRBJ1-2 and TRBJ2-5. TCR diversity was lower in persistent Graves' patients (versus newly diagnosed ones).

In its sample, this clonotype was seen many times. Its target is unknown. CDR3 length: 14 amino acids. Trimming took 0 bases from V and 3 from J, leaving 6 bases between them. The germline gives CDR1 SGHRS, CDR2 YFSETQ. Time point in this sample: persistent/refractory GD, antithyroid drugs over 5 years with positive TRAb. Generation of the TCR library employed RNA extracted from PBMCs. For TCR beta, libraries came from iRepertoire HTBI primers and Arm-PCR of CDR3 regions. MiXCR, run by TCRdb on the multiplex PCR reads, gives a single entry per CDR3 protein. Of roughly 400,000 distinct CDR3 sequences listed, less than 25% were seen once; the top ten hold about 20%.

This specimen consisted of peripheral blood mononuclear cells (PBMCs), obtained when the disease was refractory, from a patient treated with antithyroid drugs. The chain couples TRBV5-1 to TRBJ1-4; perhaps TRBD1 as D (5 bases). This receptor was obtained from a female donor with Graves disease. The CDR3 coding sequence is TGCGCCAGCAGCTTGGGACAGCCTAATGAAAAACTGTTTTTT. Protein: CASSLGQPNEKLFF.